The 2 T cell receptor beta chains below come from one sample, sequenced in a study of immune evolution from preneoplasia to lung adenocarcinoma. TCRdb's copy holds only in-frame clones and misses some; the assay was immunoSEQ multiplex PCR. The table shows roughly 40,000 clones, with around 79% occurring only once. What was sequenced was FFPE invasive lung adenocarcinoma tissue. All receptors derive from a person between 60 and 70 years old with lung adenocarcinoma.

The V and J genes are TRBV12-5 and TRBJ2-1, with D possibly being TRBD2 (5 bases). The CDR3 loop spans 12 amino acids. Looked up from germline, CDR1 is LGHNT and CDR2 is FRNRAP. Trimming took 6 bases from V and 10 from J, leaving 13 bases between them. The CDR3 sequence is CASGLQLGEQFF. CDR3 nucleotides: TGTGCTAGTGGCCTACAACTAGGAGAGCAGTTCTTC.

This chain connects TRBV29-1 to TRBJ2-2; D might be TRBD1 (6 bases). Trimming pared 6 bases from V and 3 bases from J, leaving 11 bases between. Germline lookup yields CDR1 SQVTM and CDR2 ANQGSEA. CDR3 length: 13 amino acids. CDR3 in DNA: TGCAGCGTGGGGGCAGGATACACCGGGGAGCTGTTTTTT. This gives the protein CSVGAGYTGELFF.